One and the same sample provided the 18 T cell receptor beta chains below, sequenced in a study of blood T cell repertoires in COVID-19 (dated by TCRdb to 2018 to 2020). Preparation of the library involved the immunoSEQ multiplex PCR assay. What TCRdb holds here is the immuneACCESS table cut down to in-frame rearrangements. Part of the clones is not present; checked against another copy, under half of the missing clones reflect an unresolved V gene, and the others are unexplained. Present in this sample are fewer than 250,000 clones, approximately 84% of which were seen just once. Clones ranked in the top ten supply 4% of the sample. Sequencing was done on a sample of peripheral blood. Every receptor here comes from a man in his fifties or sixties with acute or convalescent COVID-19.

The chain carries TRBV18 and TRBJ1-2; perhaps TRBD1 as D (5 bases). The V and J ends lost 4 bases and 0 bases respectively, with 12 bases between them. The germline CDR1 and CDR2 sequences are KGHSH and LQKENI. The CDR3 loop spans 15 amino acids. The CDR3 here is CASSLFKTANYGYTF. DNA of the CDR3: TGTGCCAGCTCACTCTTTAAGACAGCTAACTATGGCTACACCTTC.

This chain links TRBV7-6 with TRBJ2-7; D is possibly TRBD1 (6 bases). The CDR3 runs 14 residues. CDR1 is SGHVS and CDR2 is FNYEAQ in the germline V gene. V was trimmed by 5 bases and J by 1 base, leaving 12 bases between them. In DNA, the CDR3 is TGTGCCAGCAGCCCATACAGGGAATCCTACGAGCAGTACTTC. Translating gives CASSPYRESYEQYF. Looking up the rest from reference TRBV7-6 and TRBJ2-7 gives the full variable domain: GAGVSQSPRYKVTKRGQDVALRCDPISGHVSLYWYRQALGQGPEFLTYFNYEAQQDKSGLPNDRFSAERPEGSISTLTIQRTEQRDSAMYRCASSPYRESYEQYFGPGTRLTVT.

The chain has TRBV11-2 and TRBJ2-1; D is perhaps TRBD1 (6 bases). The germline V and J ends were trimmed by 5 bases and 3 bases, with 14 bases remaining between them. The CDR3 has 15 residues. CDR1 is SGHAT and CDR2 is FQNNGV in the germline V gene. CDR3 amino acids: CASSPTGNLYNEQFF. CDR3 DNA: TGTGCCAGCAGCCCTACAGGGAACCTCTACAATGAGCAGTTCTTC.

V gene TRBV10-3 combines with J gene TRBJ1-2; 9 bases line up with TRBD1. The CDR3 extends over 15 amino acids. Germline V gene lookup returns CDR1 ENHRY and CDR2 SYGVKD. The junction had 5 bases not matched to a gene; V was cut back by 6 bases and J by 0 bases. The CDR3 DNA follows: TGTGCCATCAGCCGGGACAGGGAGGCTAACTATGGCTACACCTTC. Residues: CAISRDREANYGYTF.

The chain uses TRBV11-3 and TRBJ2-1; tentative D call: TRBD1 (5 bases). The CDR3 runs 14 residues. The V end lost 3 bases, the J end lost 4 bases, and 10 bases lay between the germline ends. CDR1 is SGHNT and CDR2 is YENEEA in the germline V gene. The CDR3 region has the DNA TGTGCCAGCAGCTTCCAGGGAAGGTACAATGAGCAGTTCTTC. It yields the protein CASSFQGRYNEQFF.

CDR3: CASSFGAGADTEAFF. DNA of the CDR3: TGTGCCAGCAGCTTTGGGGCGGGGGCCGACACTGAAGCTTTCTTT. The gene calls are TRBV11-2 and TRBJ1-1, with D possibly being TRBD1 (6 bases). CDR3 length equals 15 residues. V lost 3 bases, J lost 3 bases, and 14 bases lay in between. The germline V gene has CDR1 SGHAT and CDR2 FQNNGV. The variable domain in full, with the rest retrieved from reference TRBV11-2 and TRBJ1-1, is EAGVAQSPRYKIIEKRQSVAFWCNPISGHATLYWYQQILGQGPKLLIQFQNNGVVDDSQLPKDRFSAERLKGVDSTLKIQPAKLEDSAVYLCASSFGAGADTEAFFGQGTRLTVV.

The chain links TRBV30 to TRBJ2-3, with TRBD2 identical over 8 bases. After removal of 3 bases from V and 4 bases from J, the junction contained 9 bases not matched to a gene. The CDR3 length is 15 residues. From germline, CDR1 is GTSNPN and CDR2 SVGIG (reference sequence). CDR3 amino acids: CAWSAMGLGSDTQYF. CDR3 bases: TGTGCCTGGAGCGCCATGGGACTAGGATCAGATACGCAGTATTTT.

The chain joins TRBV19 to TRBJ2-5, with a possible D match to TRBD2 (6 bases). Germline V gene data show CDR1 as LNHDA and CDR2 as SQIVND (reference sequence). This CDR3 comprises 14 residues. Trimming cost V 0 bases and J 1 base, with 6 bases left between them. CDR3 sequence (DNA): TGTGCCAGTAGTATAGAGGGAGGCCAAGAGACCCAGTACTTC. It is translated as CASSIEGGQETQYF.

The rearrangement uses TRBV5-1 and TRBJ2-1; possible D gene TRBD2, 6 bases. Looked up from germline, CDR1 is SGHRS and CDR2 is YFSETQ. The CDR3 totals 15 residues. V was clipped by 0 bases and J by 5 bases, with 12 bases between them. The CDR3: CASSLVRGGNNEQFF. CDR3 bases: TGCGCCAGCAGCTTGGTGCGGGGTGGGAACAATGAGCAGTTCTTC.

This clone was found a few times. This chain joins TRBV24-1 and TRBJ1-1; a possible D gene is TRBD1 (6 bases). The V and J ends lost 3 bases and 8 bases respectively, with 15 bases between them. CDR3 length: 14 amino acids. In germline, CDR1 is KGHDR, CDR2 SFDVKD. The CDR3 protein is CATSDNTGKKEAFF. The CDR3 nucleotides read TGTGCCACCAGTGATAACACAGGGAAAAAGGAAGCTTTCTTT.

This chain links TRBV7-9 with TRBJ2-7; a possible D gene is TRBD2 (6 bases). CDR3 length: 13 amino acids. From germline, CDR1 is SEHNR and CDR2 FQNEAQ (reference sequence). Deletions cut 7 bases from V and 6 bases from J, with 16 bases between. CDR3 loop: CASIQSIGGEQYF. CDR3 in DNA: TGTGCCAGCATCCAGTCCATCGGGGGCGAGCAGTACTTC.

CDR3 sequence (DNA): TGTGCCAGCTCAACCCGGACTAGCGGGAGTAAGGCCGAGCAGTACTTC. Translating gives CASSTRTSGSKAEQYF. The rearrangement joins TRBV18 to TRBJ2-7; 13 positions match TRBD2. This CDR3 spans 16 amino acids. The germline CDR1 and CDR2 sequences are KGHSH and LQKENI. Trimming removed 5 bases from V and 6 bases from J; junction bases left unmatched: 10.

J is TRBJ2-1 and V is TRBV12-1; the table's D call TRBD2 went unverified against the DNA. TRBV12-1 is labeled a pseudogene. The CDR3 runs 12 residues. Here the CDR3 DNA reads TGTGCCAGCGGGGCGGGAGAAAGTGAGCAGTTCTTC. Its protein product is CASGAGESEQFF.

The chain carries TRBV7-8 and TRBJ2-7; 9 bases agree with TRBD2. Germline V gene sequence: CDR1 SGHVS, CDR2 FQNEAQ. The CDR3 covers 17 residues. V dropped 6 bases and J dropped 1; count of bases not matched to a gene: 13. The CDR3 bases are TGTGCCAGCAGGACCTTCGAGAGTAGCGGGGGATCCTACGAGCAGTACTTC. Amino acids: CASRTFESSGGSYEQYF.

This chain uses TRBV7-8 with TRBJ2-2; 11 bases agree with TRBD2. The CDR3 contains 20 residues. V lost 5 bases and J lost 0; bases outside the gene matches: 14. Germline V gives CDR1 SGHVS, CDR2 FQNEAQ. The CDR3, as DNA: TGTGCCAGCAGCCCTCGGTTGGTAGCGGGAGGGATTACGAACACCGGGGAGCTGTTTTTT. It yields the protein CASSPRLVAGGITNTGELFF.

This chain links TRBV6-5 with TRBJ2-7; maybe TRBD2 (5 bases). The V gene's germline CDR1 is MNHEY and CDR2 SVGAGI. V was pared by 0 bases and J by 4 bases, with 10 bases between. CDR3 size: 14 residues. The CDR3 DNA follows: TGTGCCAGCAGTTACTCGATCGGAGGTTACGAGCAGTACTTC. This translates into CASSYSIGGYEQYF.

In DNA, the CDR3 is TGTGCCAGCGTTTCTCAACAGGGTAGCTACTATGGCTACACCTTC. Protein sequence: CASVSQQGSYYGYTF. The rearrangement links TRBV19 to TRBJ1-2, with D possibly matching TRBD1 (6 bases). Germline CDR1 is LNHDA and CDR2 is SQIVND (reference sequence). The V end was cut by 9 bases, the J end by 3 bases, with 20 bases between. This CDR3 contains 15 residues.

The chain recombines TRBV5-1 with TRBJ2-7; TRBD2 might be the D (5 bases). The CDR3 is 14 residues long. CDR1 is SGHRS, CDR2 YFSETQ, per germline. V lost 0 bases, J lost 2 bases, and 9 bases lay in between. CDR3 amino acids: CASSLAAGTYEQYF. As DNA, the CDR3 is TGCGCCAGCAGCTTGGCGGCGGGCACCTACGAGCAGTACTTC. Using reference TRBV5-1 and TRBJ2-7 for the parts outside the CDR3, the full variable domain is KAGVTQTPRYLIKTRGQQVTLSCSPISGHRSVSWYQQTPGQGLQFLFEYFSETQRNKGNFPGRFSGRQFSNSRSEMNVSTLELGDSALYLCASSLAAGTYEQYFGPGTRLTVT.